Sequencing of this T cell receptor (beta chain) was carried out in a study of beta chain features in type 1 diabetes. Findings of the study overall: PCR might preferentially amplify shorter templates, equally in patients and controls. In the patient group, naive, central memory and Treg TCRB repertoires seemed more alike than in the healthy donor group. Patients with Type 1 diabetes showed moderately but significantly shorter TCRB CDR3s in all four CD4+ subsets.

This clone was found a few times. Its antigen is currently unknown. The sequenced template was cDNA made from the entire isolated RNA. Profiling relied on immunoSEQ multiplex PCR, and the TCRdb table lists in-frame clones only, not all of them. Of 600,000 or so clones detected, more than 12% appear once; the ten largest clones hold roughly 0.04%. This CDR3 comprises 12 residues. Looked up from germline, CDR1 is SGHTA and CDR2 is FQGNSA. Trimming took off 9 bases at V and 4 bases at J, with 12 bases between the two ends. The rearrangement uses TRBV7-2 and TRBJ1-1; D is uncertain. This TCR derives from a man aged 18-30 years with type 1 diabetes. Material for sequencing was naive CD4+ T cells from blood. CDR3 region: CASSRQGTEAFF. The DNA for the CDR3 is TGTGCCAGTTCCCGCCAAGGCACTGAAGCTTTCTTT.